Listed here is a single T cell receptor beta chain. What it binds is not known. At one of its ends the junction is not consistent with the germline gene, which may arise from a read error. Using genomic DNA as the template, TCR beta VDJ and CDR3 profiling was carried out. TCRdb processed the reads anew with MiXCR; each CDR3 protein has one entry. The sample includes approximately 270,000 distinct CDR3 sequences, approximately 55% seen only once; the top ten take roughly 8%. The record originates from a study of CD8+CD57+ T cells in acquired aplastic anemia. Study context: Recorded DNA amounts for sorted CD4+ and CD8+ cells had an average of around 3.4 ug. Findings and caveats of the study: Patients showed no significant difference from controls in CD8+ Simpson's diversity. It was found that more than 25 CD8+ CDR3 sequences were shared between patients and controls.

CDR1 is SGHTA, CDR2 FQGTGA, per germline. The CDR3 length is 16 residues. V and J are TRBV7-3 and TRBJ2-3; 8 bases align to TRBD1. The sequence was collected from a human donor with severe aplastic anemia or a healthy control (not recorded which). The source material was sorted CD4+, CD8+, or CD8+CD57+ T cells (not recorded which) from PBMCs. CDR3 bases: TGTGCCAGCAGCCTTCGCGGACAGGGAGGCACGGATACGCAGTATTTT. Translating gives CASSLRGQGGTDTQYF.